The subject of this entry is one TCR beta chain. Its antigen is still unknown. The data stem from a study of CD8+ T cells in alopecia areata. Study-level information: Treated patients received oral tofacitinib, 5 to 10 mg twice daily.

Extraction of RNA preceded its reverse transcription into cDNA, which served as the sequencing template. Some clones are missing from TCRdb's copy, which holds only in-frame ones; the method was immunoSEQ multiplex PCR. Of 90,000 to 150,000 clones listed, roughly 58% were seen once; the top ten hold 25% to 30%. General study results and limits: Lesional scalp, notably in alopecia totalis/universalis, had clonality above that of normal scalp.

Stated treatment: oral pan-JAK inhibitor, 5-10 mg twice daily. As part of sample collection, lesional scalp punch biopsies and peripheral blood were taken from alopecia areata patients. Starting from PBMCs, sorting isolated CD4+ and CD8+ T cells. Germline V gene lookup returns CDR1 MNHEY and CDR2 SMNVEV (reference sequence). V was pared by 3 bases and J by 5 bases, with 9 bases of the junction left unmatched. The CDR3 is 16 amino acids. This sample comprised CD8+ T cells sorted from blood, obtained at week 4, from a patient treated with tofacitinib. This sequence joins TRBV27 and TRBJ2-1; 8 nucleotides match TRBD2. This clonotype originated in a human donor with alopecia areata. For the CDR3, the DNA is TGTGCCAGCAGTTTGACTAGCGTACCCTTCAACAATGAGCAGTTCTTC. Translated, it gives CASSLTSVPFNNEQFF.